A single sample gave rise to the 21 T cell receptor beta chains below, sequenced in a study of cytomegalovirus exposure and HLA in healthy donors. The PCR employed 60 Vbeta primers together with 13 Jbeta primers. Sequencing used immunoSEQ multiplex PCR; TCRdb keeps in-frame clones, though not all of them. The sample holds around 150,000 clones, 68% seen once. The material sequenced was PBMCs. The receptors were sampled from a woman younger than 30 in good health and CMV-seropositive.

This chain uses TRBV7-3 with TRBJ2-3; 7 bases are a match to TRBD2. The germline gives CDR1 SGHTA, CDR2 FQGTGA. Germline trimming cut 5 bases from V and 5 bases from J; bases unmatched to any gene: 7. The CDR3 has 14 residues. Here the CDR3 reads CASSPVAGGDTQYF. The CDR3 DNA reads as TGTGCCAGCAGCCCCGTAGCGGGTGGAGATACGCAGTATTTT.

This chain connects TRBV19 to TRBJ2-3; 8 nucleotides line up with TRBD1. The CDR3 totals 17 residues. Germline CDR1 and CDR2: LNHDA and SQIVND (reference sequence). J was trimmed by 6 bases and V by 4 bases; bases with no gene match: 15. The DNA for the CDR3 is TGTGCCAGTAGTACACCCCGACAGGGGAGGACAGCCGATACGCAGTATTTT. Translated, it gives CASSTPRQGRTADTQYF.

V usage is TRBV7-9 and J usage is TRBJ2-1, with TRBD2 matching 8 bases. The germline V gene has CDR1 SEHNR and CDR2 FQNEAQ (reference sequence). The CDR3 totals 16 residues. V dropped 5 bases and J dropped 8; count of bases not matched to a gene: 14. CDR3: CASSHPGSGTRDEQFF. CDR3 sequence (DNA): TGTGCCAGCAGCCACCCGGGTAGCGGGACTCGGGATGAGCAGTTCTTC.

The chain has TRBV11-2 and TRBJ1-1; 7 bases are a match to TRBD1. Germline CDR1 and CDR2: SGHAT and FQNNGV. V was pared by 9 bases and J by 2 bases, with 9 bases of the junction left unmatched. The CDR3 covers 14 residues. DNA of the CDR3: TGTGCCAGTAAGACGGACAGGACTAACACTGAAGCTTTCTTT. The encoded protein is CASKTDRTNTEAFF.

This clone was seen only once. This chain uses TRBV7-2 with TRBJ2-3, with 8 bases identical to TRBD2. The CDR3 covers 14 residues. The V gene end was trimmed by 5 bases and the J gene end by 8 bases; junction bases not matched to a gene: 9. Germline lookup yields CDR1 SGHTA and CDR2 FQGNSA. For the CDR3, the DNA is TGTGCCAGCAGCGGGAGCGGGGGAGGAGGTACGCAGTATTTT. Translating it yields CASSGSGGGGTQYF.

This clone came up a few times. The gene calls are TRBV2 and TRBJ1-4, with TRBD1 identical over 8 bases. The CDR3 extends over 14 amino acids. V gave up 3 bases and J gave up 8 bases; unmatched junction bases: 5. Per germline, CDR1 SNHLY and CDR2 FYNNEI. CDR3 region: CASSDGTGSEKLFF. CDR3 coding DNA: TGTGCCAGCAGTGATGGGACAGGATCCGAAAAACTGTTTTTT.

CDR3 coding DNA: TGTGCCAGCAGCCTTACACCGAACACCGGGGAGCTGTTTTTT. Protein sequence: CASSLTPNTGELFF. The V and J genes are TRBV11-2 and TRBJ2-2; D is uncertain. This CDR3 has 14 amino acids. CDR1 SGHAT and CDR2 FQNNGV come from the germline V gene. Trimming removed 5 bases at V and 0 bases at J, with 7 bases between.

CDR3 bases: TGCAGTGCTAACTTCCGTGAGCAGTTCTTC. This encodes CSANFREQFF. The genes are TRBV20-1 and TRBJ2-1; D unresolved. Germline V lookup: CDR1 DFQATT, CDR2 SNEGSKA (reference sequence). The CDR3 has 10 amino acids. V lost 4 bases to trimming and J lost 9 bases, with 7 bases between them.

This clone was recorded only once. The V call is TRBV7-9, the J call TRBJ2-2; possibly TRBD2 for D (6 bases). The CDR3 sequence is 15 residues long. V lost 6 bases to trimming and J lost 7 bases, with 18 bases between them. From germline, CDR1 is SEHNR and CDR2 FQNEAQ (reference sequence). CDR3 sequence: CASRLRYGRDGELFF. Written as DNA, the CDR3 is TGTGCCAGCAGGCTAAGATACGGGAGAGACGGGGAGCTGTTTTTT.

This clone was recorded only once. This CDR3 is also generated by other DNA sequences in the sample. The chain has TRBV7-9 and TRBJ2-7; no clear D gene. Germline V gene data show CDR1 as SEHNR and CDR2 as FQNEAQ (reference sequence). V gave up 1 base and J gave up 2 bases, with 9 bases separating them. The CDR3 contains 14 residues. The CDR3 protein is CASSLVRHPYEQYF. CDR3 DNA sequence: TGTGCCAGCAGCTTAGTGCGACACCCCTACGAGCAGTACTTC.

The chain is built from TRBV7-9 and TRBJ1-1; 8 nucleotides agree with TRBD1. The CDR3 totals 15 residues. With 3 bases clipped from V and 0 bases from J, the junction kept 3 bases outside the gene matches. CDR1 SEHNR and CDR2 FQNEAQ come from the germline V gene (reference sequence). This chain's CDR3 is CASSFGQGLNTEAFF. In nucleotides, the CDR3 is TGTGCCAGCAGCTTCGGACAGGGTTTGAACACTGAAGCTTTCTTT. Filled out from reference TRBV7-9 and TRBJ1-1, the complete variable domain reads DTGVSQNPRHKITKRGQNVTFRCDPISEHNRLYWYRQTLGQGPEFLTYFQNEAQLEKSRLLSDRFSAERPKGSFSTLEIQRTEQGDSAMYLCASSFGQGLNTEAFFGQGTRLTVV.

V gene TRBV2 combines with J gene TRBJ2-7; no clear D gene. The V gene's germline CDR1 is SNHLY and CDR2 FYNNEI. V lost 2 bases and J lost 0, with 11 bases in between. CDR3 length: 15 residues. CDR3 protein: CASSEIAGSSYEQYF. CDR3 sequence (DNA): TGTGCCAGCAGTGAAATAGCCGGCAGCTCCTACGAGCAGTACTTC.

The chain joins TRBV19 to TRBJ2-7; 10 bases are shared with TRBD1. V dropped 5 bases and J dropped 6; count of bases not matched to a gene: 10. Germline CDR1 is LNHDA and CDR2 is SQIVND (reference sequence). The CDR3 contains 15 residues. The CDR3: CASSDTGTGVVEQYF. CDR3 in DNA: TGTGCCAGTAGTGATACCGGGACAGGGGTGGTCGAGCAGTACTTC.

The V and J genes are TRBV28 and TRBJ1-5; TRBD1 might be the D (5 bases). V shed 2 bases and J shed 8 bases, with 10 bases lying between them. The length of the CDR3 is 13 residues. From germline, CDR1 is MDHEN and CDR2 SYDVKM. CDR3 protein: CASSLSGTKPQHF. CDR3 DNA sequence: TGTGCCAGCAGTTTAAGTGGGACTAAGCCCCAGCATTTT.

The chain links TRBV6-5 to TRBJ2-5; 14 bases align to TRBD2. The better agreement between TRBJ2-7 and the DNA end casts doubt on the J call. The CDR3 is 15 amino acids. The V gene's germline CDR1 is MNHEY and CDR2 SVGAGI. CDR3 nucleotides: TGTGCCAGCAGTTACTTAGGACTAGCGGGAGGCGAGCAGTACTTC. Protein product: CASSYLGLAGGEQYF.

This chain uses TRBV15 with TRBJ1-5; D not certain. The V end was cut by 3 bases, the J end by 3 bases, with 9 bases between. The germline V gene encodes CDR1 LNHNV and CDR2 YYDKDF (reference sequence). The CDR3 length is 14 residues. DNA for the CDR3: TGTGCCACCAGCAGCGAGTTAGTCAATCAGCCCCAGCATTTT. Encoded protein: CATSSELVNQPQHF.

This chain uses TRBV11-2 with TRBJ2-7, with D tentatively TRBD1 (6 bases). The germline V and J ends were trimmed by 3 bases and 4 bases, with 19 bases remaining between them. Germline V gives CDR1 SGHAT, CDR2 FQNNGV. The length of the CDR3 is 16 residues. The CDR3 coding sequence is TGTGCCAGCAGCTTGGGACAAAACCTTCTCGGATACGAGCAGTACTTC. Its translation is CASSLGQNLLGYEQYF.

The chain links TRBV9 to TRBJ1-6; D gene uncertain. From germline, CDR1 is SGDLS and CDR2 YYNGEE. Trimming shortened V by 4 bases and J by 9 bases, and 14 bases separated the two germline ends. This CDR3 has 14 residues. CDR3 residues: CASSLARPGSPLHF. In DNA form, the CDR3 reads TGTGCCAGCAGCCTAGCCCGGCCGGGTTCACCCCTCCACTTT.

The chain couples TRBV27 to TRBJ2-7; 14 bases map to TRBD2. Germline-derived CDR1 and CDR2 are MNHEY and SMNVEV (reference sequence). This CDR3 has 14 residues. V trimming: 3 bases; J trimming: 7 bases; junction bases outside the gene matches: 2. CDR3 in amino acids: CASSLTSGGAEQYF. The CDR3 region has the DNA TGTGCCAGCAGTTTGACTAGCGGGGGGGCGGAGCAGTACTTC.

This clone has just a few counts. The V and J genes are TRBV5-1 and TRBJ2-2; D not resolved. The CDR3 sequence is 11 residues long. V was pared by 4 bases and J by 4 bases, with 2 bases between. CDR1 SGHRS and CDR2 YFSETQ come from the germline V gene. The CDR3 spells CASSRTGELFF. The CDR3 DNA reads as TGCGCCAGCAGCCGCACCGGGGAGCTGTTTTTT.

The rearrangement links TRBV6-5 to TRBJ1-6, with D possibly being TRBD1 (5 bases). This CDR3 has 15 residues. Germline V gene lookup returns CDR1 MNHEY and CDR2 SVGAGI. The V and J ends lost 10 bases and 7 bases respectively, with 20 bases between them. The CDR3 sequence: CATHTRAGRNSPLHF. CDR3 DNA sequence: TGTGCCACACATACTCGAGCAGGGCGGAATTCACCCCTCCACTTT.